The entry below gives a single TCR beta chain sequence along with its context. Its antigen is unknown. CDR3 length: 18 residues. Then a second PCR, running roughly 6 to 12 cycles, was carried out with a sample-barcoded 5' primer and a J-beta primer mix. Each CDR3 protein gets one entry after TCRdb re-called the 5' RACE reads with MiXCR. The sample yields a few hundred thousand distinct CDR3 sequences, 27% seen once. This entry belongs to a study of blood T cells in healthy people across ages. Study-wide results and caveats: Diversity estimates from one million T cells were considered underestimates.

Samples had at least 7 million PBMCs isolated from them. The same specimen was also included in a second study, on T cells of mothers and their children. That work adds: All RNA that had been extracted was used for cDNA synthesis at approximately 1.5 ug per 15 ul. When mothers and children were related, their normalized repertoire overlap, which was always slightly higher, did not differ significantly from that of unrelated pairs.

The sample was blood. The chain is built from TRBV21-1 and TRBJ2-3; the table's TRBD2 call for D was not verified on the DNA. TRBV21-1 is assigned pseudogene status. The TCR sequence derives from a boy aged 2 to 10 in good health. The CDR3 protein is CASSKLPRLAGLRDTQYF. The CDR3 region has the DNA TGTGCCAGCAGCAAATTACCCCGACTAGCGGGTCTGCGCGATACGCAGTATTTT.